Listed here are 20 T cell receptor beta chains from one sample, sequenced in a study of cytomegalovirus exposure and HLA in healthy donors. The PCR contained 60 Vbeta and 13 Jbeta primers. Method: immunoSEQ multiplex PCR; TCRdb's copy keeps in-frame clones and lacks some. The sample contains almost 200,000 clones, around 77% of which appear only once. The sequenced sample consisted of PBMCs. The receptors derive from a man in his thirties or forties in good health and CMV-seronegative.

This clone has a count of ten or more. The chain links TRBV19 to TRBJ2-3, with 8 positions matching TRBD2. J was trimmed by 9 bases and V by 4 bases; bases with no gene match: 9. Germline V CDR1 and CDR2: LNHDA, SQIVND (reference sequence). The CDR3 is made up of 14 amino acids. The CDR3: CASSRSGGVSTQYF. CDR3 nucleotides: TGTGCCAGTAGTAGGTCCGGGGGGGTCTCGACGCAGTATTTT.

V is TRBV27 and J is TRBJ1-1; the match to TRBD1 covers 8 bases. Germline trimming cut 5 bases from V and 1 base from J; bases unmatched to any gene: 6. The CDR3 has 15 residues. Germline-derived CDR1 and CDR2 are MNHEY and SMNVEV (reference sequence). The CDR3 spells CASSPRTGWNTEAFF. The CDR3 nucleotides are TGTGCCAGCAGTCCTCGGACAGGGTGGAACACTGAAGCTTTCTTT.

The V gene is TRBV11-3, the J gene TRBJ2-3; 12 bases are shared with TRBD2. Germline CDR1 SGHNT, CDR2 YENEEA. V was pared by 5 bases and J by 4 bases, with 4 bases of the junction left unmatched. The CDR3 covers 15 residues. Written as DNA, the CDR3 is TGTGCCAGCAGCCAACTAGCGGGAGGTGCAGATACGCAGTATTTT. Translated: CASSQLAGGADTQYF.

This clone was seen only once. The chain has TRBV10-1 and TRBJ2-1, with D possibly being TRBD2 (5 bases). The CDR3 runs to 14 residues. The germline V gene has CDR1 WNHNN and CDR2 SYGVQD (reference sequence). V dropped 6 bases and J dropped 5 bases, with 14 bases sitting between them. CDR3 DNA: TGCGCCAGCAGCCGAGCCCGGGGAGACAATGAGCAGTTCTTC. Protein sequence: CASSRARGDNEQFF.

CDR3 nucleotides: TGTGCCAGCGGGAGCGGGAGGGCTGATACGCAGTATTTT. Its translation: CASGSGRADTQYF. The V and J genes are TRBV6-5 and TRBJ2-3, with TRBD2 identical over 10 bases. Germline CDR1 reads MNHEY; CDR2 reads SVGAGI. The V segment lost 8 bases and the J segment 6 bases; nucleotides outside the gene matches: 5. The CDR3 consists of 13 residues.

The CDR3 nucleotides read TGCGCCAGCAGCTACCGGGACATCCTCTCTGGGGCCAACGTCCTGACTTTC. This encodes CASSYRDILSGANVLTF. This chain uses TRBV4-1 with TRBJ2-6, with a weak D call TRBD1 (6 bases). Between the trimmed V and J ends, which lost 5 bases and 0 bases, there was a span of 14 bases. Germline V lookup: CDR1 MGHRA, CDR2 YSYEKL. The CDR3 is made up of 17 amino acids.

The V call is TRBV4-1, the J call TRBJ1-2; D gene unclear. In germline, CDR1 is MGHRA, CDR2 YSYEKL. Deletions cut 2 bases from V and 8 bases from J, with 15 bases between. This CDR3 has 14 amino acids. The CDR3 is CASSQPWPGEGYTF. Here the CDR3 DNA reads TGCGCCAGCAGCCAACCCTGGCCCGGGGAGGGCTACACCTTC.

This sequence joins TRBV19 and TRBJ1-5, with D unclear. V shed 5 bases and J shed 9 bases, with 23 bases lying between them. Germline V gene lookup returns CDR1 LNHDA and CDR2 SQIVND (reference sequence). The CDR3 loop spans 16 amino acids. CDR3 in DNA: TGTGCCAGTAGTCTATCCATCACGGGTCAACCGAGGCCCCAGCATTTT. Encoded protein: CASSLSITGQPRPQHF.

J is TRBJ2-2 and V is TRBV5-1; TRBD2 agrees at 9 bases. This CDR3 contains 15 residues. CDR1 and CDR2 (germline): SGHRS, YFSETQ. V shed 1 base, J shed 5 bases, and the junction held 3 bases outside the gene matches. For the CDR3, the DNA is TGCGCCAGCAGCTTGACGCGGGAGGGAACCGGGGAGCTGTTTTTT. Translation: CASSLTREGTGELFF.

In this sample, this clone turned up once. The chain links TRBV5-1 to TRBJ1-4, with 8 bases matching TRBD1. Trimming removed 3 bases from V and 4 bases from J; junction bases left unmatched: 5. The CDR3 consists of 15 residues. Germline lookup yields CDR1 SGHRS and CDR2 YFSETQ. DNA for the CDR3: TGCGCCAGCAGCTACCAGGGGGCCAATAATGAAAAACTGTTTTTT. Translated, it gives CASSYQGANNEKLFF.

J is TRBJ1-6 and V is TRBV27, with D possibly being TRBD1 (5 bases). Trimming shortened V by 2 bases and J by 8 bases, and 10 bases separated the two germline ends. This CDR3 is 14 amino acids long. Germline CDR1 MNHEY, CDR2 SMNVEV (reference sequence). Here the CDR3 reads CASSLVREYSPLHF. The CDR3 region has the DNA TGTGCCAGCAGTTTAGTCAGGGAATATTCACCCCTCCACTTT.

The chain employs TRBV7-2 and TRBJ2-3, with TRBD2 matching over 14 bases. Germline assignment: CDR1 SGHTA and CDR2 FQGNSA. The CDR3 covers 18 residues. V gave up 3 bases and J gave up 5 bases; unmatched junction bases: 10. For the CDR3, the DNA is TGTGCCAGCAGCTTCCCCGGGACTAGCGGGAGACGAGGAGATACGCAGTATTTT. Residues: CASSFPGTSGRRGDTQYF. The full variable domain, in which reference TRBV7-2 and TRBJ2-3 provide the parts outside the CDR3, is GAGVSQSPSNKVTEKGKDVELRCDPISGHTALYWYRQSLGQGLEFLIYFQGNSAPDKSGLPSDRFSAERTGGSVSTLTIQRTQQEDSAVYLCASSFPGTSGRRGDTQYFGPGTRLTVL.

This sequence joins TRBV7-9 and TRBJ2-5; 7 bases fit TRBD1. After removal of 4 bases from V and 2 bases from J, the junction contained 10 bases not matched to a gene. CDR1 is SEHNR and CDR2 is FQNEAQ in the germline V gene (reference sequence). CDR3 length: 16 residues. DNA for the CDR3: TGTGCCAGCAGCTATTTGCCGGGACAGCAACAAGAGACCCAGTACTTC. Its protein is CASSYLPGQQQETQYF.

The CDR3 sequence is CASSSHLDREQFF. DNA of the CDR3: TGTGCCAGCAGCTCCCACCTAGACCGCGAGCAGTTCTTC. The chain joins TRBV5-4 to TRBJ2-1; D is ambiguous. The CDR3 is 13 amino acids. Trimming left V 3 bases short and J 10 bases short, with 14 bases between. Per the germline V gene, CDR1 is SGHNT and CDR2 is YYREEE (reference sequence).

This CDR3 is CASSPSRISSYEQYF. The CDR3 nucleotides are TGTGCCAGCAGCCCTAGTCGGATTAGCTCCTACGAGCAGTACTTC. The genes are TRBV13 and TRBJ2-7, with D unclear. Trimming cost V 5 bases and J 0 bases, with 14 bases left between them. The germline gives CDR1 PRHDT, CDR2 FYEKMQ (reference sequence). This CDR3 region has 15 residues.

The chain recombines TRBV5-1 with TRBJ1-1; D not resolved. Trimming shortened V by 3 bases and J by 4 bases, and 16 bases separated the two germline ends. Germline V gene lookup returns CDR1 SGHRS and CDR2 YFSETQ. The CDR3 has 15 amino acids. This CDR3 reads CASSYGSPGGTEAFF. The CDR3 DNA follows: TGCGCCAGCAGCTACGGGTCTCCCGGCGGCACTGAAGCTTTCTTT.

The rearrangement uses TRBV7-2 and TRBJ2-5, with TRBD2 identical over 9 bases. The CDR3 covers 17 residues. V trimming: 3 bases; J trimming: 5 bases; junction bases outside the gene matches: 13. Germline CDR1 is SGHTA and CDR2 is FQGNSA. The DNA of the CDR3 is TGTGCCAGCAGCTTGGGGGGACTAGCACTTACGATCGAGACCCAGTACTTC. This translates into CASSLGGLALTIETQYF.

This chain joins TRBV6-1 and TRBJ1-5; D is undetermined. Germline CDR1 reads MNHNS; CDR2 reads SASEGT. The CDR3 sequence is 14 residues long. V was shortened by 4 bases and J by 3 bases, with 10 bases between the two germline ends. The CDR3 sequence is CASSAPRNNQPQHF. The CDR3 bases are TGTGCCAGCAGTGCCCCCAGGAACAATCAGCCCCAGCATTTT.

The V gene is TRBV27, the J gene TRBJ2-2; 9 bases match TRBD2. This CDR3 has 15 residues. Germline CDR1 reads MNHEY; CDR2 reads SMNVEV (reference sequence). CDR3 nucleotides: TGTGGGTCGAGGCCGACTAGCGGATACACCGGGGAGCTGTTTTTT. Translated, it gives CGSRPTSGYTGELFF.

The chain combines TRBV29-1 with TRBJ2-5; TRBD2 matches 11 bases. Trimming removed 3 bases from V and 4 bases from J; junction bases left unmatched: 10. This CDR3 has 16 residues. Germline values: CDR1 SQVTM, CDR2 ANQGSEA. CDR3 nucleotide sequence: TGCAGCGTTGATGGCCTAGCGGGAGGCACGGCAGAGACCCAGTACTTC. Protein sequence: CSVDGLAGGTAETQYF. The whole variable domain, remainder taken from reference TRBV29-1 and TRBJ2-5, is SAVISQKPSRDICQRGTSLTIQCQVDSQVTMMFWYRQQPGQSLTLIATANQGSEATYESGFVIDKFPISRPNLTFSTLTVSNMSPEDSSIYLCSVDGLAGGTAETQYFGPGTRLLVL.